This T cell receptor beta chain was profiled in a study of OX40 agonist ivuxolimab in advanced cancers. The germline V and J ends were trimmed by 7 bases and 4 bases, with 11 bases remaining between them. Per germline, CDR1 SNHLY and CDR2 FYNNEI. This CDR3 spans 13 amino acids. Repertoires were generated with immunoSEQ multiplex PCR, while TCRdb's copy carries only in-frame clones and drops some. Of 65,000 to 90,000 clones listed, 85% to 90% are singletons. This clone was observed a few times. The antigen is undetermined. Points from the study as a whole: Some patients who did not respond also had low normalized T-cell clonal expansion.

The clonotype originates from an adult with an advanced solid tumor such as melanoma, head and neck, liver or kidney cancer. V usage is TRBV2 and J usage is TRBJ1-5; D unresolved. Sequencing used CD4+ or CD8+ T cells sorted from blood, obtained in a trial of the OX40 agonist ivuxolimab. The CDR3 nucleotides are TGTGCCAGCATAATTGAACTTAATCAGCCCCAGCATTTT. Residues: CASIIELNQPQHF.